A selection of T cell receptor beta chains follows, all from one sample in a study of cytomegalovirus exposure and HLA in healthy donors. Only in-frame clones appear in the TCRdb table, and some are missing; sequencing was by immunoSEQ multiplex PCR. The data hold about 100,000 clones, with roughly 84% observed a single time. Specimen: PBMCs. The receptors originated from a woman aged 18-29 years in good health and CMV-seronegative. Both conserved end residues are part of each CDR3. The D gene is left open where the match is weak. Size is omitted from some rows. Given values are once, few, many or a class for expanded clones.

CASSSRRQETQYF	TGTGCCAGCAGTTCCCGCCGGCAAGAGACCCAGTACTTC	.	.	TRBV6-6	TRBJ2-5
CASSHGTVGQAADTQYF	TGTGCCAGCTCACACGGGACGGTCGGACAGGCGGCAGATACGCAGTATTTT	.	TRBD1	TRBV18	TRBJ2-3
CASSGGTGGADGYTF	TGTGCCAGCAGCGGGGGGACAGGGGGCGCGGATGGCTACACCTTC	.	TRBD1	TRBV7-9	TRBJ1-2
CASSFVESVGGVDGYTF	TGTGCCAGCAGCTTCGTGGAATCGGTAGGGGGCGTGGATGGCTACACCTTC	.	TRBD1	TRBV5-8	TRBJ1-2
CASSFQGGTEAFF	TGTGCCAGCAGCTTCCAGGGGGGAACTGAAGCTTTCTTT	.	TRBD1	TRBV7-2	TRBJ1-1
CASSRQGAGSYEQYF	TGTGCCAGCAGTCGCCAGGGGGCGGGTTCCTACGAGCAGTACTTC	.	TRBD1	TRBV28	TRBJ2-7
CASSPGLAGDQETQYF	TGTGCCAGCAGTCCGGGACTAGCGGGGGACCAAGAGACCCAGTACTTC	.	TRBD2	TRBV27	TRBJ2-5
CASSVEPGETQYF	TGTGCCAGCAGCGTAGAGCCGGGGGAGACCCAGTACTTC	.	.	TRBV9	TRBJ2-5
CASSVGSGYWTDTGELFF	TGTGCCAGCAGCGTAGGTAGCGGGTATTGGACTGACACCGGGGAGCTGTTTTTT	.	TRBD2	TRBV9	TRBJ2-2
CASSYSIGQGNYGYTF	TGTGCCAGCAGTTACTCGATAGGGCAGGGTAACTATGGCTACACCTTC	.	.	TRBV6-5	TRBJ1-2
CASSVGLAGWTQYF	TGTGCCAGCAGCGTAGGACTAGCGGGATGGACCCAGTACTTC	.	TRBD2	TRBV9	TRBJ2-5
CASSAGNTGELFF	TGTGCCAGCAGTGCAGGGAACACCGGGGAGCTGTTTTTT	.	.	TRBV6-4	TRBJ2-2
CASSGRREKYNEQFF	TGTGCCAGTAGTGGTAGGCGGGAAAAATACAATGAGCAGTTCTTC	.	.	TRBV19	TRBJ2-1
CASSVQGEGYEQYF	TGTGCCAGCAGCGTACAGGGGGAAGGCTACGAGCAGTACTTC	.	TRBD1	TRBV7-2	TRBJ2-7
CASSPNRALAYGYTF	TGTGCCAGCAGTCCCAACAGGGCTCTTGCCTATGGCTACACCTTC	.	.	TRBV28	TRBJ1-2
CASKRDPGQGPNEQYF	TGCGCCAGCAAGAGGGACCCGGGACAGGGCCCCAACGAGCAGTACTTC	.	TRBD1	TRBV5-1	TRBJ2-7
CASSDTYRGGQPQHF	TGTGCCAGCAGCGACACCTACAGGGGAGGTCAGCCCCAGCATTTT	.	TRBD1	TRBV7-2	TRBJ1-5
CASSGRGTPQETQYF	TGTGCCAGCAGCGGGAGGGGGACTCCCCAGGAGACGCAGTATTTT	.	.	TRBV11-2	TRBJ2-3
CASSLGTGYYEQYF	TGTGCCAGCAGTTTAGGGACAGGGTATTACGAGCAGTACTTC	.	TRBD1	TRBV28	TRBJ2-7
CASSPGTGVDTIYF	TGCGCCAGCAGCCCTGGGACAGGGGTAGACACCATATATTTT	.	TRBD1	TRBV4-3	TRBJ1-3
CASSVRTSGHKNEQFF	TGCGCCAGCAGCGTCAGGACTAGCGGCCACAAAAATGAGCAGTTCTTC	.	TRBD2	TRBV5-1	TRBJ2-1
CASRRDRAFSYEQYF	TGTGCCAGCAGGAGAGACAGGGCGTTCTCCTACGAGCAGTACTTC	.	TRBD1	TRBV2	TRBJ2-7
CASSLTLGAYNEQFF	TGTGCCAGCAGCTTAACGTTGGGGGCTTACAATGAGCAGTTCTTC	.	.	TRBV7-3	TRBJ2-1
CASSSGLAGYSYEQYF	TGTGCCAGCAGCTCAGGACTAGCGGGGTACTCCTACGAGCAGTACTTC	once	TRBD2	TRBV9	TRBJ2-7
CASSNPPAGTDTDTQYF	TGTGCCAGCAGTAACCCCCCAGCAGGGACAGACACAGATACGCAGTATTTT	.	TRBD1	TRBV28	TRBJ2-3
CASSTFDLDREVNTGELFF	TGTGCCAGCAGCACCTTCGACCTTGACAGGGAAGTGAATACCGGGGAGCTGTTTTTT	.	TRBD1	TRBV9	TRBJ2-2
CASLNLKLSYEQYF	TGTGCCAGCTTGAACTTAAAGTTATCTTACGAGCAGTACTTC	.	.	TRBV2	TRBJ2-7
CASSFRGSVNTEAFF	TGTGCCAGCAGTTTCAGGGGTTCGGTGAACACTGAAGCTTTCTTT	few	.	TRBV27	TRBJ1-1
CASSSSGDAETQYF	TGTGCCAGCAGCTCTTCAGGGGATGCAGAGACCCAGTACTTC	.	.	TRBV5-4	TRBJ2-5
CASSRRRAGEVETQYF	TGTGCCAGCAGCCGCCGCAGGGCGGGAGAGGTGGAGACCCAGTACTTC	.	TRBD2	TRBV7-2	TRBJ2-5